The rows below give T cell receptor beta chains drawn from one sample of a study of T cell clones after liver transplantation. TCRdb keeps only in-frame clones here, not all; method: immunoSEQ multiplex PCR. The sample carries roughly 60,000 clones, approximately 70% recorded once. The starting material was CD4+ T cells from blood, obtained at the approximately 15-month timepoint. Receptor source: a human patient who received a liver transplant. Among the T cells, some may be from the graft donor. The CDR3 runs from the conserved cysteine through the conserved F or W. A D gene is named only where the DNA matches it firmly.

j_gene | v_gene | d_gene | CDR3aa
TRBJ2-1 | TRBV11-3 | - | CASSSGPGAGNEQFF
TRBJ1-4 | TRBV5-1 | - | CASSWQSTNEKLFF
TRBJ2-1 | TRBV2 | TRBD2 | CASQGLAGFDEQFF
TRBJ1-5 | TRBV7-2 | - | CASSLRPGVGEGGNQPQHF
TRBJ1-1 | TRBV28 | TRBD1 | CASSPMSSGGKMNTEAFF
TRBJ1-1 | TRBV2 | TRBD1 | CASRQGRDRNTEAFF
TRBJ1-1 | TRBV5-1 | TRBD1 | CASKLDAGGTEAFF
TRBJ1-5 | TRBV7-2 | - | CASSFPGQPQHF
TRBJ1-1 | TRBV15 | - | CATSRGGTASAFF
TRBJ2-1 | TRBV4-3 | TRBD2 | CASSQGYAGLASNEQFF
TRBJ2-1 | TRBV19 | - | CASSVLGSSSYNEQFF
TRBJ1-3 | TRBV18 | - | CASSLQDLNTIYF
TRBJ2-4 | TRBV5-1 | - | CASSLEGRGRPPVIQYF
TRBJ1-1 | TRBV5-1 | - | CASSLEQRPTEAFF
TRBJ1-1 | TRBV30 | - | CAWTRVQPNTEAFF
TRBJ1-2 | TRBV11-2 | - | CASRPTGRSGYTF
TRBJ1-2 | TRBV7-8 | TRBD1 | CASSSTGGAGYGYTF
TRBJ1-5 | TRBV28 | - | CASSPTGTPSQPQHF
TRBJ1-5 | TRBV10-3 | - | CAISESAGGGSNQPQHF
TRBJ2-2 | TRBV14 | - | CASSQLRGGSNTGELFF
TRBJ1-5 | TRBV6-6 | - | CASSSEGDQPQHF
TRBJ2-2 | TRBV7-2 | TRBD1 | CASSARQGAGTGELFF
TRBJ2-5 | TRBV19 | - | CASSPPRRGRRETQYF
TRBJ1-1 | TRBV19 | TRBD1 | CASRGWGQGGTEAFF
TRBJ1-1 | TRBV10-3 | - | CAISEYGGRVTEAFF
TRBJ1-2 | TRBV5-1 | - | CASSLEGTPYGYTF
TRBJ2-2 | TRBV6-6 | TRBD1 | CASRQRTGRPGELFF
TRBJ2-2 | TRBV4-3 | TRBD2 | CASSQDLTRTSGGGELFF
TRBJ1-4 | TRBV7-9 | - | CASSFTNEKLFF
TRBJ1-5 | TRBV6-1 | - | CASSTQAENQPQHF
TRBJ1-6 | TRBV6-1 | TRBD1 | CASSEQGAGNSPLHF
TRBJ1-2 | TRBV7-2 | - | CASSLDSARGYGYTF
TRBJ1-4 | TRBV30 | TRBD1 | CAWAGQGGEKLFF
TRBJ2-2 | TRBV29-1 | TRBD2 | CSFGLAGTGELFF
TRBJ2-2 | TRBV12-5 | - | CASGLPTGTGPGELFF
TRBJ1-2 | TRBV7-2 | - | CASSLAYDTPHGYTF
TRBJ2-3 | TRBV2 | - | CASIRDTGTDTQYF
TRBJ2-1 | TRBV7-2 | TRBD2 | CASSLGGTSGRQNEQFF
TRBJ2-1 | TRBV25-1 | TRBD2 | CASSEKGASGNEQFF
TRBJ1-3 | TRBV6-1 | - | CASSEFDGTAGNTIYF
TRBJ1-2 | TRBV19 | TRBD1 | CASSITETGIGGYTF
TRBJ2-1 | TRBV21-1 | - | CASRCKGSWVIDEQFF
TRBJ2-1 | TRBV5-1 | TRBD1 | CASSTAGRTGGIDEQFF
TRBJ2-6 | TRBV10-2 | - | CASSDPPGANVLTF
TRBJ2-4 | TRBV6-1 | TRBD2 | CASSEDVGTSVKIAKNIQYF
TRBJ1-1 | TRBV19 | TRBD1 | CASSITGDREAFF
TRBJ1-3 | TRBV7-2 | - | CASSPQGNTIYF
TRBJ1-2 | TRBV28 | - | CASSREGRSYGYTF
TRBJ2-1 | TRBV6-5 | - | CASREYNEQFF
TRBJ1-2 | TRBV5-5 | TRBD1 | CASSLARGAGGYTF
TRBJ1-1 | TRBV12-1 | - | CASSFIGGSGTEAFF
TRBJ2-5 | TRBV10-3 | - | CATTSRGDQETQYF
TRBJ2-5 | TRBV6-1 | TRBD1 | CASSEGVRQGDGETQYF
TRBJ1-1 | TRBV5-6 | - | CASSLGLSGAFF
TRBJ2-7 | TRBV6-1 | - | CASSEGYEQYF
TRBJ2-7 | TRBV5-1 | TRBD1 | CASSSQGSSNEQYF
TRBJ1-3 | TRBV7-2 | - | CASAADPNSGNTIYF
TRBJ1-2 | TRBV28 | TRBD1 | CASSWGTGGSRGYTF
TRBJ2-1 | TRBV9 | - | CASSVPTGAYNEQFF
TRBJ2-3 | TRBV30 | - | CAWSLGDTQYF